The clone carrying this TCR beta chain occurred a few times. From RNA, the CDR3 regions of TCR beta chains were amplified and sequenced. The library came from an HTBI-primed first-round RT-PCR and a second-round multiplex PCR. TCRdb passed the multiplex PCR reads through MiXCR, listing each CDR3 protein once. The sample has 300,000 to 450,000 distinct CDR3 sequences, about 18% seen once. This sample was taken from a study of Graves' ophthalmopathy and Graves' hyperthyroidism. The CDR3 sequence is 16 residues long. The V gene lost 5 bases and the J gene lost 11 bases, with 24 bases spanning the gap. Material for sequencing was peripheral blood. This TCR came from an adult woman with stable Graves' hyperthyroidism. V gene TRBV12-3 or TRBV12-4 combines with J gene TRBJ1-4, with D maybe TRBD1 (5 bases). CDR3 nucleotides: TGTGCCAGCAGTCCAACAAACCCGGGACCGACCCTGAAACTGTTTTTT. This encodes CASSPTNPGPTLKLFF.